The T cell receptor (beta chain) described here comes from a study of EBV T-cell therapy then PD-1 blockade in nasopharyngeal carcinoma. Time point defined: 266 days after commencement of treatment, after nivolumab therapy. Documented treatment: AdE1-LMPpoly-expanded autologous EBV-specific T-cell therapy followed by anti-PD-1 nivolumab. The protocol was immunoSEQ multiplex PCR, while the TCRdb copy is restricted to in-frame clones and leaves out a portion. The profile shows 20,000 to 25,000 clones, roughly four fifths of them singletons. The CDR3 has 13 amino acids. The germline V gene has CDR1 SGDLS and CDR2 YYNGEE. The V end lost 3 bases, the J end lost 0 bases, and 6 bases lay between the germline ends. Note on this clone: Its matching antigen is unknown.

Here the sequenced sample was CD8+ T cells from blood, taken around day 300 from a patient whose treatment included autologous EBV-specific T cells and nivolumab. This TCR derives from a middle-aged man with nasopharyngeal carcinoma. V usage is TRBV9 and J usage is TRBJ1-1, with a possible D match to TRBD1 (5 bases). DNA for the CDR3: TGTGCCAGCAGCGCGGGGGTGAACACTGAAGCTTTCTTT. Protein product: CASSAGVNTEAFF.